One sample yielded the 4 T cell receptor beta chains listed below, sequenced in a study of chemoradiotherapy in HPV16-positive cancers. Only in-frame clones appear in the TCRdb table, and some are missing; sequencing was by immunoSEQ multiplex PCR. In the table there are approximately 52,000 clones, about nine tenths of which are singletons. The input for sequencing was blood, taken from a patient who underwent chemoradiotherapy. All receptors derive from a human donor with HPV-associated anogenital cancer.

The CDR3 loop is CASSLGTTTNEKLFF. CDR3 sequence (DNA): TGCGCCAGCAGCTTGGGTACGACAACTAATGAAAAACTGTTTTTT. V usage is TRBV5-1 and J usage is TRBJ1-4, with D hard to call. V lost 0 bases and J lost 0, with 6 bases in between. The CDR3 has 15 residues. CDR1 SGHRS and CDR2 YFSETQ come from the germline V gene.

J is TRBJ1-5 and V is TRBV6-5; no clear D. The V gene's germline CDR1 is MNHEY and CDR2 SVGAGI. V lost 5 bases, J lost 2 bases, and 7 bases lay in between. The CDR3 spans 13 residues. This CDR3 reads CASSEGGNQPQHF. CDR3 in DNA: TGTGCCAGCAGTGAGGGTGGCAATCAGCCCCAGCATTTT.

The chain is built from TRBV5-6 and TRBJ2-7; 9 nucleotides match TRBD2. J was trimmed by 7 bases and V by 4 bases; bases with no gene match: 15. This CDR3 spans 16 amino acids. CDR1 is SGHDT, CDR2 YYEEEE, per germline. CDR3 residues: CASSPGGSGGAREQYF. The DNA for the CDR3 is TGTGCCAGCAGCCCCGGAGGTAGCGGGGGAGCGCGGGAGCAGTACTTC.

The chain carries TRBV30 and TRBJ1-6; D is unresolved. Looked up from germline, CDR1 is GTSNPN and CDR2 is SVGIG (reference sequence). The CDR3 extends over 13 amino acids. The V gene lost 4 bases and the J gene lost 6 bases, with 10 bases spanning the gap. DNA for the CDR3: TGTGCCTGGACAGGACGGTTTAATTCACCCCTCCACTTT. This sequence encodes CAWTGRFNSPLHF.